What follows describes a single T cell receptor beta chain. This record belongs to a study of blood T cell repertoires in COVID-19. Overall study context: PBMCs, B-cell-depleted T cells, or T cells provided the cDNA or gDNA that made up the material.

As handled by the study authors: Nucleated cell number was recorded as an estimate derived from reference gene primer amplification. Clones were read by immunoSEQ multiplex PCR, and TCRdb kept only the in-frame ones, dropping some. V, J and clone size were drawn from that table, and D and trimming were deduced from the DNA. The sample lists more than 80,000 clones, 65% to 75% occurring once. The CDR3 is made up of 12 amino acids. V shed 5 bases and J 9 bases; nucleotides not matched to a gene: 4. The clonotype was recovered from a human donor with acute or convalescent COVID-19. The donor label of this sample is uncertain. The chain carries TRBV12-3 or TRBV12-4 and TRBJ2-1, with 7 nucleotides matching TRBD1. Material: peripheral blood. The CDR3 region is CASSPQGSEQFF. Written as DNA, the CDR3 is TGTGCCAGCAGTCCACAGGGGTCTGAGCAGTTCTTC.